The rows below give T cell receptor beta chains drawn from one sample of a study of naive and memory T cell subsets. TCRdb re-called the UMI-ligation and nested PCR reads with MiXCR, one entry per CDR3 protein. The sample consists of over 65,000 distinct CDR3 sequences, 8% to 9.5% of them appearing once. Sequencing was carried out using naive CD8+ T cells from blood. The receptors shown here come from a human donor in good health. Both conserved end residues are trimmed from each CDR3. A D gene is named only where the DNA matches it firmly. Some rows have no size entry. The others give once, few or many, or a class for an expanded clone.

j_gene: TRBJ2-3
d_gene: TRBD2
abundance: NA
v_gene: TRBV12-3/TRBV12-4
CDR3aa: ASRHLLAGEADTQY

j_gene: TRBJ1-1
d_gene: NA
abundance: many
v_gene: TRBV7-9
CDR3aa: ASSSYPDEAF

j_gene: TRBJ1-2
d_gene: NA
abundance: NA
v_gene: TRBV27
CDR3aa: ASSLNPIGRPYGYT

j_gene: TRBJ2-1
d_gene: NA
abundance: many
v_gene: TRBV12-3/TRBV12-4
CDR3aa: ASSSAGSSYNEQF

j_gene: TRBJ2-6
d_gene: NA
abundance: many
v_gene: TRBV24-1
CDR3aa: ATSDSPAGANVLT

j_gene: TRBJ1-4
d_gene: TRBD1
abundance: NA
v_gene: TRBV14
CDR3aa: ASSPNGQGGNEKLF

j_gene: TRBJ1-2
d_gene: NA
abundance: few
v_gene: TRBV7-9
CDR3aa: ASSLVRAGDSYGYT

j_gene: TRBJ2-1
d_gene: NA
abundance: NA
v_gene: TRBV29-1
CDR3aa: SVLQLNEQF

j_gene: TRBJ2-1
d_gene: TRBD2
abundance: many
v_gene: TRBV29-1
CDR3aa: SVEDGTSGFHEQF

j_gene: TRBJ1-5
d_gene: NA
abundance: many
v_gene: TRBV7-9
CDR3aa: ASSPLIQPQH

j_gene: TRBJ1-2
d_gene: TRBD1
abundance: many
v_gene: TRBV20-1
CDR3aa: SARETGDNYGYT

j_gene: TRBJ2-7
d_gene: TRBD2
abundance: many
v_gene: TRBV10-3
CDR3aa: ATGGEGSSYEQY

j_gene: TRBJ1-2
d_gene: NA
abundance: many
v_gene: TRBV9
CDR3aa: ASRATDNYGYT

j_gene: TRBJ1-1
d_gene: TRBD1
abundance: NA
v_gene: TRBV6-2/TRBV6-3
CDR3aa: ASSRDRGNTEAF

j_gene: TRBJ2-1
d_gene: NA
abundance: few
v_gene: TRBV9
CDR3aa: ASSDGLNNEQF

j_gene: TRBJ2-7
d_gene: NA
abundance: few
v_gene: TRBV5-4
CDR3aa: ASSPMDSAYEQY

j_gene: TRBJ2-7
d_gene: NA
abundance: many
v_gene: TRBV3-1
CDR3aa: ASSQGTEFEIVYEQY

j_gene: TRBJ2-7
d_gene: NA
abundance: NA
v_gene: TRBV30
CDR3aa: AWSVDPPQQGEQY

j_gene: TRBJ2-2
d_gene: NA
abundance: few
v_gene: TRBV25-1
CDR3aa: ASSGPDRGELF

j_gene: TRBJ1-1
d_gene: NA
abundance: NA
v_gene: TRBV6-2/TRBV6-3
CDR3aa: ASSYDGTEDTEAF

j_gene: TRBJ2-1
d_gene: NA
abundance: NA
v_gene: TRBV30
CDR3aa: AWSVGSYNEQF

j_gene: TRBJ2-7
d_gene: NA
abundance: NA
v_gene: TRBV6-1
CDR3aa: ASRGWTLASEQY

j_gene: TRBJ2-7
d_gene: NA
abundance: few
v_gene: TRBV10-3
CDR3aa: AISEPSSSDYEQY

j_gene: TRBJ2-3
d_gene: TRBD2
abundance: many
v_gene: TRBV7-2
CDR3aa: ASSLGVSGSLHTDTQY

j_gene: TRBJ2-4
d_gene: TRBD2
abundance: few
v_gene: TRBV20-1
CDR3aa: SGWVSGTLAKNIQY

j_gene: TRBJ2-7
d_gene: NA
abundance: many
v_gene: TRBV29-1
CDR3aa: SVDGGSTLYEQY

j_gene: TRBJ2-4
d_gene: TRBD1
abundance: many
v_gene: TRBV3-1
CDR3aa: ASSSSRTGENIQY

j_gene: TRBJ2-2
d_gene: NA
abundance: few
v_gene: TRBV27
CDR3aa: ASSLGGKAGELF

j_gene: TRBJ2-7
d_gene: NA
abundance: few
v_gene: TRBV12-3/TRBV12-4
CDR3aa: ASRGGGNEQY

j_gene: TRBJ1-4
d_gene: NA
abundance: few
v_gene: TRBV7-2
CDR3aa: ASSLVREGDLLKDEKLF

j_gene: TRBJ2-2
d_gene: TRBD1
abundance: few
v_gene: TRBV29-1
CDR3aa: SVEFGTGIGELF

j_gene: TRBJ2-1
d_gene: TRBD2
abundance: NA
v_gene: TRBV7-8
CDR3aa: ASSLGLASRNEQF